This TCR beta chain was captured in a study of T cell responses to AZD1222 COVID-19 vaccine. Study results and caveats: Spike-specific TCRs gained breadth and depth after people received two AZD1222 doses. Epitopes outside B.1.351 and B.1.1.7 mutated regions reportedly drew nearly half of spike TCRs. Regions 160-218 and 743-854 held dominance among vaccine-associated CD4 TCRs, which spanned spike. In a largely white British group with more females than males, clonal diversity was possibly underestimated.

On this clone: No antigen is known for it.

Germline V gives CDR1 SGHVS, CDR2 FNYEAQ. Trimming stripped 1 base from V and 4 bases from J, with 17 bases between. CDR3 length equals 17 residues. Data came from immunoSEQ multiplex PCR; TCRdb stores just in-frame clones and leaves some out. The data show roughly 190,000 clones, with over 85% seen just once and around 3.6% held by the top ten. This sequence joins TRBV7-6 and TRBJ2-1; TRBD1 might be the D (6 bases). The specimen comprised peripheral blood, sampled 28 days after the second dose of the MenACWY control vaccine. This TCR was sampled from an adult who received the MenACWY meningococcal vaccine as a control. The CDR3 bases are TGTGCCAGCAGCTTAGGTCGTGTCAGGGGAACTTACAATGAGCAGTTCTTC. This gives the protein CASSLGRVRGTYNEQFF. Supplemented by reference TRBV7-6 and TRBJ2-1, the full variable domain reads GAGVSQSPRYKVTKRGQDVALRCDPISGHVSLYWYRQALGQGPEFLTYFNYEAQQDKSGLPNDRFSAERPEGSISTLTIQRTEQRDSAMYRCASSLGRVRGTYNEQFFGPGTRLTVL.